What follows are 5 T cell receptor beta chains derived from one specimen sequenced in a study of beta chain features in type 1 diabetes. Isolated RNA was reverse transcribed in full, so expressed TCRB transcripts were sequenced. Data came from immunoSEQ multiplex PCR; TCRdb stores just in-frame clones and leaves some out. The sample shows some 300,000 clones, 8% of them seen only once. The source material was central memory CD4+ T cells from blood. The receptors come from a woman between 18 and 29 years old in good health.

This clone was detected many times. The chain has TRBV14 and TRBJ2-5; 7 bases are shared with TRBD1. Germline V gives CDR1 SGHDN, CDR2 FVKESK. The V segment lost 1 base and the J segment 1 base; nucleotides outside the gene matches: 6. The CDR3 is 16 amino acids. DNA of the CDR3: TGTGCCAGCAGCCAAGGGTATGGGACAGCCCAAGAGACCCAGTACTTC. Its translation: CASSQGYGTAQETQYF.

This clone was detected a few times. The J gene is TRBJ1-1, the V gene TRBV4-2; unclear D gene. Germline-derived CDR1 and CDR2 are LGHNA and YNFKEQ. This CDR3 region has 14 residues. Trimming stripped 4 bases from V and 4 bases from J, with 13 bases between. CDR3 in amino acids: CASSPERLGTEAFF. The CDR3 nucleotides read TGTGCCAGCAGCCCGGAGAGGTTGGGCACTGAAGCTTTCTTT.

J is TRBJ1-2 and V is TRBV6-5; 7 nucleotides match TRBD1. With 2 bases clipped from V and 3 bases from J, the junction kept 6 bases outside the gene matches. Germline-derived CDR1 and CDR2 are MNHEY and SVGAGI. The CDR3 consists of 15 residues. The CDR3 DNA is TGTGCCAGCAGTTACCGATACGGACAGGACTATGGCTACACCTTC. Its translation: CASSYRYGQDYGYTF.

There are a few counts of this clone. This chain joins TRBV6-6 and TRBJ2-2, with 7 positions matching TRBD1. The germline gives CDR1 MNHNY, CDR2 SVGAGI (reference sequence). With 5 bases clipped from V and 7 bases from J, the junction kept 10 bases outside the gene matches. There are 15 residues in the CDR3. As DNA, the CDR3 is TGTGCCAGCAGTATTACAGGGGCCGGATACGGGGAGCTGTTTTTT. Translating gives CASSITGAGYGELFF.

J is TRBJ1-1 and V is TRBV30, with D perhaps matching TRBD1 (5 bases). The CDR3 contains 13 residues. From germline, CDR1 is GTSNPN and CDR2 SVGIG (reference sequence). V was cut by 0 bases and J by 3 bases, with 8 bases left in between. The CDR3 DNA reads TGTGCCTGGAGTGTAACGACAGACACTGAAGCTTTCTTT. Protein: CAWSVTTDTEAFF.